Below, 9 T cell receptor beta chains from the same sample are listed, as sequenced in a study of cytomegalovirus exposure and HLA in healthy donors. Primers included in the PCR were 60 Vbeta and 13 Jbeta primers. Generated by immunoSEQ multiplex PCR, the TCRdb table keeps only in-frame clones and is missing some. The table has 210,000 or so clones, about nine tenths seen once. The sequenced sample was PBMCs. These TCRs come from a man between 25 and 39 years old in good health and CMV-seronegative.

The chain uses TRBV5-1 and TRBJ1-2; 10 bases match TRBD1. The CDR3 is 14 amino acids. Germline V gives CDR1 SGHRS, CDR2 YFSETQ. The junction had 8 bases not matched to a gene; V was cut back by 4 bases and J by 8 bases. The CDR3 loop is CASSPRQGAGGYTF. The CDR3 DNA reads TGCGCCAGCAGCCCCAGACAGGGGGCGGGAGGCTACACCTTC.

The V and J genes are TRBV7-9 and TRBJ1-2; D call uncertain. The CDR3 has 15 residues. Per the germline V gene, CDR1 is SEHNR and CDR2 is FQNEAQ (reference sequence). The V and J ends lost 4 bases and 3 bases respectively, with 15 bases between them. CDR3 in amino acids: CASSSALAGDYGYTF. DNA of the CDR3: TGTGCCAGCAGCTCGGCCCTGGCAGGTGACTATGGCTACACCTTC.

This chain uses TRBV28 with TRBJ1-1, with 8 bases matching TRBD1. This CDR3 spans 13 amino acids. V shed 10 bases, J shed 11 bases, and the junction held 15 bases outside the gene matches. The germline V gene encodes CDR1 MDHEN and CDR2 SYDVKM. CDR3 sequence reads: CATLPTGEVDAFF. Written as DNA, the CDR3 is TGTGCCACCTTACCGACAGGGGAGGTAGACGCTTTCTTT.

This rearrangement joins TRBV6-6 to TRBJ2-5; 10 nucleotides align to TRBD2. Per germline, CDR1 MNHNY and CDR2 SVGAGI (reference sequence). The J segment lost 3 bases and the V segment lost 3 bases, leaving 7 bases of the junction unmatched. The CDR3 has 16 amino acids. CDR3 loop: CASSYGTSGVKETQYF. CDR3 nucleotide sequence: TGTGCCAGCAGTTATGGTACTAGCGGGGTAAAAGAGACCCAGTACTTC.

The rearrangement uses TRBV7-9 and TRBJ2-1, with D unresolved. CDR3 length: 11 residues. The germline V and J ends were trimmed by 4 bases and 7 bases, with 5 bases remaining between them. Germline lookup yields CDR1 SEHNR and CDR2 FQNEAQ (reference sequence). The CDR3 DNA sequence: TGTGCCAGCAGCTCGTCTAATGAGCAGTTCTTC. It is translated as CASSSSNEQFF.

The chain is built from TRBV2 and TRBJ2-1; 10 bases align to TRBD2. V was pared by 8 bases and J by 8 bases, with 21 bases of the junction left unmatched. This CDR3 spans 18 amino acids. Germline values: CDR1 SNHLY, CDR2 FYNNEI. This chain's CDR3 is CASEREAAGGLRWDEQFF. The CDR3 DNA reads TGTGCCAGCGAACGGGAGGCAGCGGGAGGGCTTCGTTGGGATGAGCAGTTCTTC. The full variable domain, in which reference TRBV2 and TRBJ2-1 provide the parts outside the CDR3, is EPEVTQTPSHQVTQMGQEVILRCVPISNHLYFYWYRQILGQKVEFLVSFYNNEISEKSEIFDDQFSVERPDGSNFTLKIRSTKLEDSAMYFCASEREAAGGLRWDEQFFGPGTRLTVL.

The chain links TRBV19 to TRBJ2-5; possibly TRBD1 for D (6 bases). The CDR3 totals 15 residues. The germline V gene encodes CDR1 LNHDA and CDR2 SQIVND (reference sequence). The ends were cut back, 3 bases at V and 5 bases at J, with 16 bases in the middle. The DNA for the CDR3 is TGTGCCAGTAGTATCCGGGACACGGGTTCGGAGACCCAGTACTTC. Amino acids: CASSIRDTGSETQYF.

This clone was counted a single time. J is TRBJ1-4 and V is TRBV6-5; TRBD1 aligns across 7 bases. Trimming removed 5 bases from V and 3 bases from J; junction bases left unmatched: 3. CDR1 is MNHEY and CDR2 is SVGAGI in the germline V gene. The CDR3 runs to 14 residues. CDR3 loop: CASSADRANEKLFF. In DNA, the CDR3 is TGTGCCAGCAGTGCAGACAGGGCTAATGAAAAACTGTTTTTT.

The CDR3 here is CASSLAGTGGQTQYF. CDR3 sequence (DNA): TGTGCCAGCAGCTTGGCCGGGACAGGGGGCCAGACCCAGTACTTC. V and J are TRBV5-6 and TRBJ2-5, with 12 bases that match TRBD1. V was clipped by 0 bases and J by 6 bases; unmatched bases: 3. Germline V CDR1 and CDR2: SGHDT, YYEEEE. CDR3 length: 15 residues.